This T cell receptor (beta chain) was recovered during a study of control samples from healthy donors and cancer patients. Sequencing used immunoSEQ multiplex PCR; TCRdb keeps in-frame clones, though not all of them. The repertoire holds 74,000 or so clones, with 89% as singletons. The TCR sequence derives from a man aged 45 to 65 in good health. Sequenced sample: blood.

This CDR3 is CASSPLTPYKQGRYQPQHF. Written as DNA, the CDR3 is TGTGCCAGCAGTCCCCTAACCCCTTACAAACAGGGACGTTACCAGCCCCAGCATTTT. The rearrangement joins TRBV6-6 to TRBJ1-5; D possibly corresponds to TRBD1 (6 bases). Trimming took 5 bases from V and 7 from J, leaving 30 bases between them. Per the germline V gene, CDR1 is MNHNY and CDR2 is SVGAGI (reference sequence). The CDR3 length is 19 residues.